This entry lists 30 T cell receptor beta chains sequenced from one sample in a study of T cells in Graves' hyperthyroidism and ophthalmopathy (dated by TCRdb to between 2018 and 2021). The library was built by means of multiplex PCR. This sample was sequenced with an Illumina HiSeq 2000. The TCR beta CDR3 regions were amplified from RNA transcripts. The TCR CDR3 was subjected to a first round of RT-PCR using the HTBI primer set and the Qiagen OneStep RT-PCR kit. TCRdb trimmed public reads at Q25 via fastp, called clones via MiXCR and kept in-frame beta chains. Rows are combined by CDR3 protein, so each entry shows the most common genes and DNA. This sample holds hundreds of thousands of distinct CDR3 sequences; around 17% were observed only once. Clones ranked in the top ten supply just under 45% of the sample. Input material: blood. The receptors here all came from a man aged 35 to 55 with Graves' hyperthyroidism.

V gene TRBV7-3 combines with J gene TRBJ2-3; the match to TRBD2 covers 10 bases. The CDR3 spans 16 residues. Germline V gene data show CDR1 as SGHTA and CDR2 as FQGTGA. V shed 5 bases and J 1 base; nucleotides not matched to a gene: 6. The CDR3 DNA sequence: TGTGCCAGCAGCCGACTAGCGGGTCACGGCACAGATACGCAGTATTTT. It encodes CASSRLAGHGTDTQYF.

On this clonotype itself: A much larger clone differs by one base, so this may be a read error. The rearrangement joins TRBV15 to TRBJ1-4; D is unresolved. The germline V and J ends were trimmed by 4 bases and 6 bases, with 15 bases remaining between them. Germline V CDR1 and CDR2: LNHNV, YYDKDF (reference sequence). The CDR3 loop spans 15 amino acids. CDR3 in DNA: TGTGCCACCAGCATAGAGCAGGCCTGGGATGAAAAACTGTTTTTT. Translating gives CATSIEQAWDEKLFF.

This clonotype showed up just a few times. The genes are TRBV10-2 and TRBJ2-7; TRBD1 or TRBD2 may be the D gene (6 bases each). Germline CDR1 and CDR2: WSHSY and SAAADI. CDR3 size: 13 residues. V shed 7 bases and J shed 3 bases, with 13 bases lying between them. This chain's CDR3 is CASIGGTIYEQYF. The CDR3 DNA follows: TGCGCCAGCATTGGGGGGACAATCTACGAGCAGTACTTC.

This sequence joins TRBV5-1 and TRBJ2-3; 13 bases are shared with TRBD2. After removal of 0 bases from V and 0 bases from J, the junction contained 7 bases not matched to a gene. The length of the CDR3 is 19 residues. Germline V gene sequence: CDR1 SGHRS, CDR2 YFSETQ. CDR3 in amino acids: CASSLVGLAGLTSTDTQYF. Written as DNA, the CDR3 is TGCGCCAGCAGCTTGGTGGGACTAGCGGGGTTAACTAGCACAGATACGCAGTATTTT.

J is TRBJ2-5 and V is TRBV12-3 or TRBV12-4; the match to TRBD2 covers 7 bases. This CDR3 has 15 residues. Trimming cost V 2 bases and J 2 bases; bases outside gene matches: 5. The CDR3, as DNA: TGTGCCAGCAGTTTACGAGGCGGGGGTCAAGAGACCCAGTACTTC. Encoded protein: CASSLRGGGQETQYF.

Many counts were recorded for this clonotype. The chain couples TRBV5-1 to TRBJ2-7, with D tentatively TRBD1 (6 bases). The V end lost 1 base, the J end lost 5 bases, and 10 bases lay between the germline ends. CDR1 and CDR2 (germline): SGHRS, YFSETQ. The CDR3 sequence is 13 residues long. The CDR3 DNA reads TGCGCCAGCAGCTTGCAGGGGATGGACGAGCAGTACTTC. Its protein product is CASSLQGMDEQYF.

This clonotype came up many times. This chain connects TRBV12-3 or TRBV12-4 to TRBJ2-4; D uncertain. The CDR3 spans 13 residues. The V and J ends lost 2 bases and 0 bases respectively, with 2 bases between them. The CDR3 spells CASSLTAKNIQYF. CDR3 nucleotide sequence: TGTGCCAGCAGTTTAACAGCCAAAAACATTCAGTACTTC.

This chain joins TRBV7-3 and TRBJ2-2; weak D call: TRBD2 (5 bases). Trimming left V 2 bases short and J 10 bases short, with 11 bases between. There are 13 residues in the CDR3. Germline CDR1 SGHTA, CDR2 FQGTGA. CDR3 loop: CASSLRLEEELFF. DNA of the CDR3: TGTGCCAGCAGCTTACGCCTGGAGGAGGAGCTGTTTTTT.

There are many counts of this clonotype. The chain is built from TRBV9 and TRBJ2-1, with TRBD2 matching 10 bases. V was pared by 3 bases and J by 6 bases, with 9 bases of the junction left unmatched. There are 16 residues in the CDR3. Germline CDR1 and CDR2: SGDLS and YYNGEE. Written as DNA, the CDR3 is TGTGCCAGCAGCGCACCTGGGCTAGCGGGAGCCAATGAGCAGTTCTTC. Amino acids: CASSAPGLAGANEQFF.

This clonotype was seen many times. V and J are TRBV11-2 and TRBJ2-5; D is undetermined. Trimming pared 0 bases from V and 5 bases from J, leaving 7 bases between. Germline assignment: CDR1 SGHAT and CDR2 FQNNGV. CDR3 size: 13 residues. This CDR3 is CASSLDAHETQYF. CDR3 coding DNA: TGTGCCAGCAGCTTAGACGCGCATGAGACCCAGTACTTC. Full variable domain (remainder filled in from reference TRBV11-2 and TRBJ2-5): EAGVAQSPRYKIIEKRQSVAFWCNPISGHATLYWYQQILGQGPKLLIQFQNNGVVDDSQLPKDRFSAERLKGVDSTLKIQPAKLEDSAVYLCASSLDAHETQYFGPGTRLLVL.

This clonotype was seen many times. V is TRBV7-9 and J is TRBJ2-1; TRBD1 agrees at 11 bases. CDR1 SEHNR and CDR2 FQNEAQ come from the germline V gene (reference sequence). The CDR3 has 15 residues. The V gene end was trimmed by 10 bases and the J gene end by 6 bases; junction bases not matched to a gene: 11. The CDR3 DNA reads as TGTGCCAACCGGGCGGTCGGGACAGGGGGCAATGAGCAGTTCTTC. Its translation is CANRAVGTGGNEQFF.

The V call is TRBV28, the J call TRBJ2-2; a weak D match, TRBD2 (7 bases). Trimming removed 10 bases from V and 0 bases from J, with 12 bases in between. CDR1 MDHEN and CDR2 SYDVKM come from the germline V gene. The CDR3 has 14 amino acids. The CDR3 DNA reads TGTGCCATAAGCGGGACACCGAACACCGGGGAGCTGTTTTTT. Translated, it gives CAISGTPNTGELFF.

Points on this clonotype: Just one base apart from a much larger clone, this may be a read error. The chain carries TRBV28 and TRBJ2-5; 8 bases line up with TRBD2. In germline, CDR1 is MDHEN, CDR2 SYDVKM. The CDR3 length is 16 residues. The trim removed 4 bases at V and 5 bases at J, leaving 12 bases unmatched. CDR3 sequence: CASSSQSGGSGETQYF. In nucleotides, the CDR3 is TGTGCCAGCAGTTCCCAATCGGGGGGGTCCGGTGAGACCCAGTACTTC. Combining the CDR3 with reference TRBV28 and TRBJ2-5 gives the whole variable domain DVKVTQSSRYLVKRTGEKVFLECVQDMDHENMFWYRQDPGLGLRLIYFSYDVKMKEKGDIPEGYSVSREKKERFSLILESASTNQTSMYLCASSSQSGGSGETQYFGPGTRLLVL.

This clonotype was counted at least ten times. The rearrangement joins TRBV19 to TRBJ2-3, with D perhaps TRBD1 (5 bases). The CDR3 runs 15 residues. The V end lost 2 bases, the J end lost 4 bases, and 13 bases lay between the germline ends. Germline CDR1 LNHDA, CDR2 SQIVND (reference sequence). The CDR3 sequence is CASSITAGYADTQYF. The DNA for the CDR3 is TGTGCCAGTAGTATAACGGCAGGGTATGCAGATACGCAGTATTTT.

Ten or more counts support this clonotype. V and J are TRBV7-9 and TRBJ1-5, with 8 positions matching TRBD1. The CDR3 spans 14 residues. J was trimmed by 7 bases and V by 6 bases; bases with no gene match: 8. From germline, CDR1 is SEHNR and CDR2 FQNEAQ (reference sequence). This CDR3 is CASRKDGTGQPQHF. The CDR3 DNA is TGTGCCAGCAGGAAGGATGGGACAGGCCAGCCCCAGCATTTT. Full variable domain (remainder filled in from reference TRBV7-9 and TRBJ1-5): DTGVSQNPRHKITKRGQNVTFRCDPISEHNRLYWYRQTLGQGPEFLTYFQNEAQLEKSRLLSDRFSAERPKGSFSTLEIQRTEQGDSAMYLCASRKDGTGQPQHFGDGTRLSIL.

In this sample, this clonotype turned up many times. The chain uses TRBV6-1 and TRBJ2-7, with 7 bases matching TRBD1. With V trimmed by 4 bases and J by 4 bases, 7 bases remained unmatched. Per germline, CDR1 MNHNS and CDR2 SASEGT. This CDR3 spans 14 amino acids. The CDR3 protein is CASSAGQMIYEQYF. The CDR3 DNA reads TGTGCCAGCAGTGCGGGACAGATGATATACGAGCAGTACTTC.

Note on this clonotype: A much larger clone sits a single nucleotide away, making a read error possible. The chain links TRBV10-3 to TRBJ1-1; no clear D gene. The V end lost 6 bases, the J end lost 0 bases, and 8 bases lay between the germline ends. CDR1 ENHRY and CDR2 SYGVKD come from the germline V gene. CDR3 size: 13 residues. The CDR3 nucleotides are TGTGCCATCAGGGGCAGTATGAACACTGAAGCTTTCTTT. Amino acids: CAIRGSMNTEAFF.

The genes are TRBV4-3 and TRBJ1-2; the match to TRBD1 covers 8 bases. Germline assignment: CDR1 LGHNA and CDR2 YSLEER. The CDR3 has 15 residues. V trimming: 4 bases; J trimming: 3 bases; junction bases outside the gene matches: 7. In DNA, the CDR3 is TGCGCCAGCAGCCGAGGGACAGGCCCGGACTATGGCTACACCTTC. The encoded protein is CASSRGTGPDYGYTF.

In this sample, this clonotype turned up many times. The chain carries TRBV7-2 and TRBJ2-7; TRBD1 agrees at 10 bases. The V gene end was trimmed by 6 bases and the J gene end by 1 base; junction bases not matched to a gene: 9. The germline gives CDR1 SGHTA, CDR2 FQGNSA. The CDR3 has 16 amino acids. CDR3 DNA sequence: TGTGCCAGCAGTCCGCTTGGGGACAGGGGATCCTACGAGCAGTACTTC. Amino acids: CASSPLGDRGSYEQYF.

This clonotype was counted at least ten times. The chain couples TRBV7-9 to TRBJ2-4, with 8 positions matching TRBD2. The V gene end was trimmed by 5 bases and the J gene end by 7 bases; junction bases not matched to a gene: 7. Germline loops: CDR1 SEHNR, CDR2 FQNEAQ (reference sequence). CDR3 length equals 14 residues. The CDR3 coding sequence is TGTGCCAGCAGCCCCCGGGGGGGTAGTAACATTCAGTACTTC. Translated, it gives CASSPRGGSNIQYF.

This clonotype was recorded at least ten times. The chain has TRBV18 and TRBJ1-2, with 9 bases aligning to TRBD1. V lost 3 bases to trimming and J lost 8 bases; unmatched junction nucleotides: 7. The CDR3 covers 14 residues. CDR1 is KGHSH, CDR2 LQKENI, per germline. CDR3 bases: TGTGCCAGCTCACCCCCGACAGGGGGTGACGGCTACACCTTC. Its translation: CASSPPTGGDGYTF.

The table lists this clonotype with many counts. The rearrangement joins TRBV20-1 to TRBJ1-6; unclear D gene. This CDR3 region has 14 residues. Germline V gives CDR1 DFQATT, CDR2 SNEGSKA (reference sequence). V lost 4 bases and J lost 5, with 12 bases in between. The CDR3 sequence: CSAIDVMDNSPLHF. The CDR3, as DNA: TGCAGTGCTATCGATGTGATGGATAATTCACCCCTCCACTTT.

This clonotype was seen only a few times. The gene calls are TRBV4-3 and TRBJ1-5; D is unclear. Trimming took off 0 bases at V and 7 bases at J, with 7 bases between the two ends. In germline, CDR1 is LGHNA, CDR2 YSLEER. This CDR3 comprises 13 residues. DNA of the CDR3: TGCGCCAGCAGCCAAGATCCCGCGCAGCCCCAGCATTTT. Its translation: CASSQDPAQPQHF.

About this clonotype itself: This may be a read error: a much more frequent sequence differs by one nucleotide. A read error is likely, as this CDR3 ends without the conserved phenylalanine or tryptophan. The rearrangement uses TRBV27 and TRBJ2-5, with 11 nucleotides matching TRBD2. Germline V gene lookup returns CDR1 MNHEY and CDR2 SMNVEV (reference sequence). Trimming cost V 5 bases and J 5 bases; bases outside gene matches: 10. The CDR3 contains 16 residues. The CDR3 protein is CASSPILLAGVETQYL. The DNA for the CDR3 is TGTGCCAGCAGTCCAATTCTACTAGCGGGGGTCGAGACCCAGTACCTC.

Ten or more counts support this clonotype. The chain links TRBV5-1 to TRBJ2-7, with 10 bases that match TRBD2. The ends lost 0 bases at V and 6 bases at J; junction bases unmatched: 6. CDR1 SGHRS and CDR2 YFSETQ come from the germline V gene. CDR3 length equals 15 residues. CDR3 sequence reads: CASSLAPSGGSEQYF. The CDR3, as DNA: TGCGCCAGCAGCTTGGCCCCTAGCGGGGGAAGCGAGCAGTACTTC.

In its sample, this clonotype was seen a few times. The chain has TRBV4-1 and TRBJ1-5; D not certain. CDR1 is MGHRA, CDR2 YSYEKL, per germline. Trimming stripped 0 bases from V and 0 bases from J, with 6 bases between. The length of the CDR3 is 15 residues. The CDR3 bases are TGCGCCAGCAGCCAAGATAGGTATAGCAATCAGCCCCAGCATTTT. Amino acids: CASSQDRYSNQPQHF.

This clonotype was observed many times. The chain combines TRBV2 with TRBJ2-5, with TRBD2 matching 9 bases. Germline CDR1 and CDR2: SNHLY and FYNNEI. Losses at the gene ends were 8 bases for V and 4 bases for J; bases not matched to a gene: 11. This CDR3 is built from 15 residues. The CDR3, as DNA: TGTGCCAGCGAGCGTGGCGGGGGGGCCTCAGAGACCCAGTACTTC. Translating it yields CASERGGGASETQYF.

This clonotype was seen once. The CDR3 reads CASSFSAVRNEQFF. The CDR3 DNA reads as TGTGCCAGCAGCTTCTCTGCCGTCCGCAATGAGCAGTTCTTC. The chain employs TRBV7-3 and TRBJ2-1, with D unresolved. This CDR3 region has 14 residues. Trimming cost V 3 bases and J 6 bases, with 12 bases left between them. The germline V gene has CDR1 SGHTA and CDR2 FQGTGA.

The sample holds a few counts of this clonotype. An end of the junction differs from the germline gene, which may be a read error. The chain is built from TRBV5-1 and TRBJ1-2, with D hard to call. The CDR3 runs 15 residues. From germline, CDR1 is SGHRS and CDR2 YFSETQ. DNA of the CDR3: TGCGCCAGCAGCTTGGCCTCTAACAGAAACTATGACTACACCTTC. Translation: CASSLASNRNYDYTF.

This clonotype was counted ten times or more. This chain joins TRBV10-3 and TRBJ2-2; 10 bases agree with TRBD1. CDR1 and CDR2 from the germline V gene are ENHRY and SYGVKD. With V trimmed by 5 bases and J by 2 bases, 5 bases remained unmatched. The CDR3 runs 16 residues. Here the CDR3 DNA reads TGTGCCATCAGTTTCGTGACAGGGGGCAACACCGGGGAGCTGTTTTTT. Its translation is CAISFVTGGNTGELFF.